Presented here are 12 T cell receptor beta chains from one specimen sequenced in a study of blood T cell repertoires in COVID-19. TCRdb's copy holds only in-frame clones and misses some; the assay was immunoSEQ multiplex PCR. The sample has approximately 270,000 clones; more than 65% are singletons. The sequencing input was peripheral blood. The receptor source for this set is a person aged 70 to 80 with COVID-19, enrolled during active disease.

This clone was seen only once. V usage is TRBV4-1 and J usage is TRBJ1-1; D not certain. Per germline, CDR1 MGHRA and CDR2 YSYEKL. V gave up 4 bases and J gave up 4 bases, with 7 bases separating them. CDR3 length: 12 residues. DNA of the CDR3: TGCGCCAGCAGCCCCCGAGGCACTGAAGCTTTCTTT. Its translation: CASSPRGTEAFF.

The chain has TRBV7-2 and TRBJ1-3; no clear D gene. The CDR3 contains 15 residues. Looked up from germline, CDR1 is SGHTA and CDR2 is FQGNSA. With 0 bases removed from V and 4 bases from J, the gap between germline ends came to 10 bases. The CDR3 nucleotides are TGTGCCAGCAGCTTAGCCCGGGGTCGGGGAAACACCATATATTTT. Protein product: CASSLARGRGNTIYF.

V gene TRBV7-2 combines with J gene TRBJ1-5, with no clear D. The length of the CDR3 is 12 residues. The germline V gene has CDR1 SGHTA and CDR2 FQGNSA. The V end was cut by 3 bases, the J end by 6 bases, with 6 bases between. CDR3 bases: TGTGCCAGCAGCTTCGCCGGTCAGCCCCAGCATTTT. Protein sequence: CASSFAGQPQHF.

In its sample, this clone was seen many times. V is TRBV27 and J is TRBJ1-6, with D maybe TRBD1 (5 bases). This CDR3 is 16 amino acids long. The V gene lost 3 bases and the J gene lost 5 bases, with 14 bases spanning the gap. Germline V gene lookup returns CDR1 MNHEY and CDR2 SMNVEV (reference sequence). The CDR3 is CASSFGTGGNNSPLHF. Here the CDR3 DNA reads TGTGCCAGCAGTTTCGGGACGGGGGGTAATAATTCACCCCTCCACTTT.

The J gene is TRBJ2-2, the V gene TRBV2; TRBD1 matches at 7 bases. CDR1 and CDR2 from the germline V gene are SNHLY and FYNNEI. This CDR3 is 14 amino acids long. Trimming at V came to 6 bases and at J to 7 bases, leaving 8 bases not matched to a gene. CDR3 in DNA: TGTGCCAGCAGGGAGGACAGGAGTAACGGGGAGCTGTTTTTT. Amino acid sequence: CASREDRSNGELFF. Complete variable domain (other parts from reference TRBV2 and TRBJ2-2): EPEVTQTPSHQVTQMGQEVILRCVPISNHLYFYWYRQILGQKVEFLVSFYNNEISEKSEIFDDQFSVERPDGSNFTLKIRSTKLEDSAMYFCASREDRSNGELFFGEGSRLTVL.

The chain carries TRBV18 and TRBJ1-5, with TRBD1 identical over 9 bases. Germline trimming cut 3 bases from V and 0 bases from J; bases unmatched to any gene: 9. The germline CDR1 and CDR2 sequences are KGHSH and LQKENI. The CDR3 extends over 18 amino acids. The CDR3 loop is CASSPVRTGENSNQPQHF. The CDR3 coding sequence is TGTGCCAGCTCACCCGTTCGGACAGGGGAAAATAGCAATCAGCCCCAGCATTTT. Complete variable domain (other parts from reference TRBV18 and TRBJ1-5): NAGVMQNPRHLVRRRGQEARLRCSPMKGHSHVYWYRQLPEEGLKFMVYLQKENIIDESGMPKERFSAEFPKEGPSILRIQQVVRGDSAAYFCASSPVRTGENSNQPQHFGDGTRLSIL.

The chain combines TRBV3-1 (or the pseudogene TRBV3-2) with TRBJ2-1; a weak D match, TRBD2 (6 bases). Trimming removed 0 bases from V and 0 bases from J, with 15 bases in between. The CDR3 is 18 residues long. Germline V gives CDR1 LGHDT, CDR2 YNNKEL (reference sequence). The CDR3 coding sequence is TGTGCCAGCAGCCAAGATTGGGGGGTCCTAAGCTCCTACAATGAGCAGTTCTTC. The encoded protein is CASSQDWGVLSSYNEQFF.

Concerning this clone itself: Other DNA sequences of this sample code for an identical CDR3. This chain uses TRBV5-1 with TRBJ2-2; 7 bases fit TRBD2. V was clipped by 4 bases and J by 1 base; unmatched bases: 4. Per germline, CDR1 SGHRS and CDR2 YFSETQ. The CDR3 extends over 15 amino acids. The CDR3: CASSVLAGNTGELFF. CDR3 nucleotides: TGCGCCAGCAGCGTTTTAGCGGGGAACACCGGGGAGCTGTTTTTT.

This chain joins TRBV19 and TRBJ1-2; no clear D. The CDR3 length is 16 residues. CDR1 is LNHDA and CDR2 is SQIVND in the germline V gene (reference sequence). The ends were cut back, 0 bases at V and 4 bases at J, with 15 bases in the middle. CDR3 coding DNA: TGTGCCAGTAGTATAGATGGGGAGGAGGCCCCCTATGGCTACACCTTC. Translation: CASSIDGEEAPYGYTF.

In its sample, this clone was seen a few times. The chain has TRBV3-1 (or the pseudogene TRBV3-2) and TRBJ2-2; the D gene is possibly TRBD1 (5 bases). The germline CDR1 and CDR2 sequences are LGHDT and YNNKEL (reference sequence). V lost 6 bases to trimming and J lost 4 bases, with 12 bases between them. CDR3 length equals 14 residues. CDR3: CASRKTGFTGELFF. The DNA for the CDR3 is TGTGCCAGCAGGAAAACAGGATTCACCGGGGAGCTGTTTTTT.

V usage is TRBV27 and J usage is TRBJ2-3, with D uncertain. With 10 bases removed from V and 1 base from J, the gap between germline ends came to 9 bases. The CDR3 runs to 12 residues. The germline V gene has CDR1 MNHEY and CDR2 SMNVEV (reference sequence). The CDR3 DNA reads TGTGCCACCAGATCGGGCACAGATACGCAGTATTTT. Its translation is CATRSGTDTQYF.

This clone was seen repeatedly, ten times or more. CDR3 nucleotides: TGCGCCAGCAGCTGGAATACAGGGGAAGAGACCCAGTACTTC. Translation: CASSWNTGEETQYF. V and J are TRBV5-1 and TRBJ2-5, with 7 bases that match TRBD1. The CDR3 loop spans 14 amino acids. The germline V gene has CDR1 SGHRS and CDR2 YFSETQ. V lost 3 bases, J lost 3 bases, and 5 bases stayed unmatched.